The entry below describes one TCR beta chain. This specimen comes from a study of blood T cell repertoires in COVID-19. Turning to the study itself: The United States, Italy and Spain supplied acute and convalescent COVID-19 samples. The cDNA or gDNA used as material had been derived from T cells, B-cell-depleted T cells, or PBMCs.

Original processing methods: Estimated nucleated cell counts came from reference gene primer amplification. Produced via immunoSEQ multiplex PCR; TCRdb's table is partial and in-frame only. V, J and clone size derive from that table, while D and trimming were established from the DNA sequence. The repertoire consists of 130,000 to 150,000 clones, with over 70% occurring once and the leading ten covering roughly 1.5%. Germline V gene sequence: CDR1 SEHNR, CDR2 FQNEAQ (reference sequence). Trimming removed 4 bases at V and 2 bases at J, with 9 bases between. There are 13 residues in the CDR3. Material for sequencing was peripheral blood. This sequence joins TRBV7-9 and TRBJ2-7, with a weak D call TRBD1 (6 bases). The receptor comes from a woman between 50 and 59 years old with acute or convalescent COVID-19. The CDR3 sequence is CASSSGHPYEQYF. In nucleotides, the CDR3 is TGTGCCAGCAGCTCGGGACACCCCTACGAGCAGTACTTC. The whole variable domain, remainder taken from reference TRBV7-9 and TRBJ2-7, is DTGVSQNPRHKITKRGQNVTFRCDPISEHNRLYWYRQTLGQGPEFLTYFQNEAQLEKSRLLSDRFSAERPKGSFSTLEIQRTEQGDSAMYLCASSSGHPYEQYFGPGTRLTVT.